This section outlines one TCR beta chain sequence together with its context. Its antigen is currently not known. No base quality values were provided; no much bigger clone lies one nucleotide off. Participants in the prospective study were aged about 18 to 95 years, lived in some 24 United States geographic areas, and enrolled through a virtual design. In the prospective study, participants were assigned to cohorts based on the clinical history participants reported in a screening survey and a study questionnaire. For ImmuneRACE Cohort 3, a participant was defined as recovered based on two consecutive negative NP/OP PCR tests, clearance by a healthcare professional, or resolution of symptoms. In the prospective study, whole blood, serum and a nasopharyngeal or oropharyngeal swab were collected from each participant by mobile phlebotomists. Participants in the prospective study had the option to provide additional blood draws and questionnaires over an approximately 2-month period. Blood samples from the prospective study were shipped frozen or at room temperature prior to DNA extraction.

TCRbeta CDR3 regions were amplified from genomic DNA by means of the immunoSEQ Assay, a bias-controlled multiplex PCR. The published analysis was carried out like this. Nucleated cell counts per sample were estimated from amplification of reference gene primers within the assay. To quantify the absolute abundance of each unique TCRbeta CDR3 rearrangement, sequence reads were collapsed and filtered. For each sample, productive Simpson clonality was calculated as the square root of Simpson's diversity index across productive rearrangements. The clones in this table, taken by TCRdb from immuneACCESS, are in-frame only. Not every clone is retained; where verified, under half of the shortfall comes from an unresolved V gene, and the cause of the rest is unknown. V and J calls and clone size are those listed in that table; D and trimming were worked out from the DNA. A total of a few hundred thousand clones appear in this sample, approximately 90% of them only once. The ten top clones hold 8.3% of the sample.

At the junction V is shortened by 6 bases and J by 4 bases; bases outside the gene matches: 5. According to the germline V gene, CDR1 reads MNHEY and CDR2 reads SVGAGI. The CDR3, from cysteine to phenylalanine, totals 14 residues. Only CDR3 DNA remains: 42 bases, in frame from the first base. The sample originates from a study of blood T cell repertoires in COVID-19 (TCRdb year 2020). About the investigation overall: Samples from collaborators originated in the United States, Italy and Spain and spanned both the acute and convalescent phases of COVID-19. The material from the prospective study consisted of cDNA or gDNA derived from T cells, B-cell-depleted T cells, or PBMCs. Deeply sampled blood TCRbeta repertoires from subjects exposed to, actively infected with, or recovered from COVID-19 were included in the dataset. The repertoires were released in a freely available public database meant as a resource for research on the immune response to SARS-CoV-2. Samples were obtained from the ongoing ImmuneRACE study (first 160 participants) and from some 1,300 subjects provided by 6 global collaborators. The sample metadata nearly always contained a de-identified subject ID, COVID-19 status, age in years and sex. Where HLA class I and class II types were available, the types were taken from metadata supplied by the sample provider, not from assay-based typing. What the research found in general, with its limitations: The quantity of clinical and demographic metadata differed by source and by participant and was supplied without curation.

The chain was built from TRBV6-5 and TRBJ2-7, with 11 junctional bases fitting TRBD1. The receptor was isolated from a woman aged 55-70 years who had recovered from COVID-19. The sample comprised PBMCs or T cells enriched from blood (not recorded which). The CDR3 reads as follows: CASRRGQGVYEQYF. Here is the DNA: TGTGCCAGCAGAAGGGGACAGGGGGTGTACGAGCAGTACTTC.